Presented here are 15 T cell receptor beta chains from one specimen sequenced in a study of vaccination effects on CD4 cells after COVID-19. Around day 10 of culture, CD4+ T cells were separated out. Method: immunoSEQ multiplex PCR; TCRdb's copy keeps in-frame clones and lacks some. This sample has 40,000 or so clones; 82% occur once, and the top ten carry 2.5% to 3.5%. These receptors' antigens are unknown. The specimen comprised CD4+ T cells from PBMCs cultured without peptide, sampled before COVID-19 vaccination. Receptor source: a human donor who received a COVID-19 vaccine.

The chain links TRBV7-9 to TRBJ1-3, with a weak D call TRBD1 (5 bases). V lost 5 bases and J 0 bases, leaving 11 bases between the germline ends. The CDR3 covers 15 residues. Germline V gene data show CDR1 as SEHNR and CDR2 as FQNEAQ (reference sequence). CDR3 region: CASSAQGISGNTIYF. DNA for the CDR3: TGTGCCAGCAGCGCCCAGGGCATCTCTGGAAACACCATATATTTT.

The chain uses TRBV6-1 and TRBJ2-1; D possibly corresponds to TRBD1 (5 bases). The CDR3 spans 15 residues. Per the germline V gene, CDR1 is MNHNS and CDR2 is SASEGT. Trimming left V 0 bases short and J 7 bases short, with 13 bases between. Written as DNA, the CDR3 is TGTGCCAGCAGTGAAGCAGGCAGGGTGCTGAATGAGCAGTTCTTC. It codes for CASSEAGRVLNEQFF.

This chain links TRBV19 with TRBJ1-5, with D maybe TRBD1 (6 bases). The CDR3 is 18 residues long. Germline V CDR1 and CDR2: LNHDA, SQIVND (reference sequence). Trimming cost V 6 bases and J 3 bases, with 24 bases left between them. The chain's CDR3 is CASSPIGTPRGDNQPQHF. For the CDR3, the DNA is TGTGCCAGTAGCCCCATTGGGACACCTCGGGGTGACAATCAGCCCCAGCATTTT.

The chain is built from TRBV14 and TRBJ1-6, with a weak D call TRBD1 (6 bases). The CDR3 has 15 amino acids. V dropped 3 bases and J dropped 6 bases, with 12 bases sitting between them. CDR1 is SGHDN, CDR2 FVKESK, per germline. DNA of the CDR3: TGTGCCAGCAGCCAGTTCGGACAGTCTAATTCACCCCTCCACTTT. It is translated as CASSQFGQSNSPLHF.

The V and J genes are TRBV9 and TRBJ1-2, with D possibly matching TRBD1 (5 bases). The CDR3 length is 14 residues. Trimming stripped 0 bases from V and 8 bases from J, with 14 bases between. Germline V lookup: CDR1 SGDLS, CDR2 YYNGEE. The CDR3 reads CASSVGQWGRGYTF. The CDR3 region has the DNA TGTGCCAGCAGCGTAGGTCAATGGGGCCGAGGCTACACCTTC.

The chain employs TRBV28 and TRBJ1-5, with D maybe TRBD1 (5 bases). V was pared by 3 bases and J by 5 bases, with 11 bases between. Germline lookup yields CDR1 MDHEN and CDR2 SYDVKM. This CDR3 is 14 amino acids long. Here the CDR3 DNA reads TGTGCCAGCAGTTTCTCAGGGTGGGATCAGCCCCAGCATTTT. It translates to CASSFSGWDQPQHF. The entire variable domain, with the rest obtained from reference TRBV28 and TRBJ1-5, is as follows: DVKVTQSSRYLVKRTGEKVFLECVQDMDHENMFWYRQDPGLGLRLIYFSYDVKMKEKGDIPEGYSVSREKKERFSLILESASTNQTSMYLCASSFSGWDQPQHFGDGTRLSIL.

This chain joins TRBV10-1 and TRBJ2-7; 7 nucleotides line up with TRBD1. The CDR3 consists of 12 residues. Looked up from germline, CDR1 is WNHNN and CDR2 is SYGVQD (reference sequence). V gave up 9 bases and J gave up 6 bases; unmatched junction bases: 8. This CDR3 is CARKDRMGEQYV. For the CDR3, the DNA is TGCGCCAGGAAGGACAGGATGGGCGAGCAGTACGTC.

This clone has only one observation. The V call is TRBV19, the J call TRBJ2-1; 9 bases map to TRBD1. V shed 7 bases, J shed 6 bases, and the junction held 10 bases outside the gene matches. The CDR3 is made up of 15 amino acids. Germline values: CDR1 LNHDA, CDR2 SQIVND (reference sequence). The CDR3 here is CASTATGGMGNEQFF. CDR3 DNA sequence: TGTGCCAGTACCGCGACAGGGGGTATGGGCAATGAGCAGTTCTTC.

The V gene is TRBV4-1, the J gene TRBJ2-5; D is unclear. The CDR3 is made up of 20 amino acids. Germline CDR1 is MGHRA and CDR2 is YSYEKL. The V gene lost 2 bases and the J gene lost 4 bases, with 29 bases spanning the gap. The CDR3 reads CASSQRERATGWSSLETQYF. In nucleotides, the CDR3 is TGCGCCAGCAGCCAACGAGAAAGGGCTACGGGTTGGAGTTCCTTAGAGACCCAGTACTTC.

The chain joins TRBV6-5 to TRBJ2-7; 7 bases match TRBD1. The ends lost 5 bases at V and 2 bases at J; junction bases unmatched: 9. The CDR3 spans 15 residues. Germline assignment: CDR1 MNHEY and CDR2 SVGAGI. This chain's CDR3 is CASSPDRGQTYEQYV. The DNA for the CDR3 is TGTGCCAGCAGTCCCGACCGGGGACAGACCTACGAGCAGTACGTC.

J is TRBJ1-3 and V is TRBV6-4; D not certain. Trimming shortened V by 0 bases and J by 0 bases, and 9 bases separated the two germline ends. Germline V gene sequence: CDR1 MRHNA, CDR2 SNTAGT. This CDR3 region has 16 residues. DNA for the CDR3: TGTGCCAGCAGTGACTCGAGTCGGACCTCTGGAAACACCATATATTTT. As protein: CASSDSSRTSGNTIYF.

In DNA, the CDR3 is TGTGCCATCAGTCCTGGGGGAAGCTCCTACAATGAGCAGTTCTTC. Its protein is CAISPGGSSYNEQFF. The V gene is TRBV10-3, the J gene TRBJ2-1, with D perhaps being TRBD1 or TRBD2 (5 bases each). Germline CDR1 ENHRY, CDR2 SYGVKD. The CDR3 runs 15 residues. V was pared by 5 bases and J by 0 bases, with 11 bases between.

In DNA form, the CDR3 reads TGTGCCAGCCCCGAACCACCACTAGGGAGGGTCACAGATACGCAGTATTTT. Protein sequence: CASPEPPLGRVTDTQYF. The rearrangement uses TRBV5-8 and TRBJ2-3; TRBD2 matches at 7 bases. V lost 7 bases, J lost 2 bases, and 16 bases stayed unmatched. The CDR3 runs to 17 residues. CDR1 is SGHTS, CDR2 YDEGEE, per germline.

J is TRBJ1-4 and V is TRBV5-1; D remains unclear. V lost 3 bases and J 3 bases, leaving 12 bases between the germline ends. CDR3 length: 15 amino acids. Looked up from germline, CDR1 is SGHRS and CDR2 is YFSETQ. CDR3 nucleotides: TGCGCCAGCAGCTGGCGTCCGGACCCTAATGAAAAACTGTTTTTT. Its translation: CASSWRPDPNEKLFF.

The chain couples TRBV24-1 to TRBJ2-5; weak D call: TRBD2 (6 bases). CDR1 is KGHDR and CDR2 is SFDVKD in the germline V gene. V shed 5 bases and J shed 1 base, with 19 bases lying between them. The CDR3 is 17 amino acids. CDR3 DNA: TGTGCCACCAGTGTGGGAGGAGGATTGGGGGGCCAAGAGACCCAGTACTTC. This translates into CATSVGGGLGGQETQYF.